Each of the 6 T cell receptor beta chains below was sequenced from the same sample in a study of blood T cell repertoires in COVID-19. The protocol was immunoSEQ multiplex PCR, while the TCRdb copy is restricted to in-frame clones and leaves out a portion. The data contain around 280,000 clones, around 90% of them singletons. The sample comprised PBMCs or T cells enriched from blood (not recorded which). These receptors were collected from a woman aged 40 to 55 who had recovered from COVID-19.

V gene TRBV5-4 combines with J gene TRBJ2-5; 13 nucleotides align to TRBD2. The ends lost 3 bases at V and 5 bases at J; junction bases unmatched: 7. This CDR3 spans 16 amino acids. Per the germline V gene, CDR1 is SGHNT and CDR2 is YYREEE (reference sequence). CDR3 residues: CASSSTSGGRMETQYF. DNA for the CDR3: TGTGCCAGCAGCTCGACTAGCGGGGGGAGGATGGAGACCCAGTACTTC.

The table lists this clone with a few counts. The J gene is TRBJ1-1, the V gene TRBV28; TRBD1 is a possible D gene (6 bases). With 6 bases removed from V and 1 base from J, the gap between germline ends came to 9 bases. The CDR3 covers 13 residues. Germline V gives CDR1 MDHEN, CDR2 SYDVKM. Written as DNA, the CDR3 is TGTGCCAGCAGGCGGACAGAGAACACTGAAGCTTTCTTT. This translates into CASRRTENTEAFF.

The rearrangement links TRBV7-2 to TRBJ2-1, with D perhaps matching TRBD2 (5 bases). The V end was cut by 1 base, the J end by 12 bases, with 10 bases between. The CDR3 totals 12 residues. Germline V gives CDR1 SGHTA, CDR2 FQGNSA. The CDR3 bases are TGTGCCAGCAGCTTAGGGGATGAGGGGCAGTTCTTC. Its translation: CASSLGDEGQFF.

The chain has TRBV12-3 or TRBV12-4 and TRBJ1-2, with unresolved D. CDR3 length: 10 residues. With 8 bases removed from V and 4 bases from J, the gap between germline ends came to 5 bases. CDR3: CASGLYGYTF. CDR3 coding DNA: TGTGCCAGCGGACTCTATGGCTACACCTTC.

This clone occurred a few times. The chain is built from TRBV29-1 and TRBJ1-2; 7 bases agree with TRBD1. The CDR3 covers 15 residues. Trimming at V came to 0 bases and at J to 0 bases, leaving 4 bases not matched to a gene. CDR1 SQVTM and CDR2 ANQGSEA come from the germline V gene. In DNA, the CDR3 is TGCAGCGTTGAAGAGGGGGACAGAGCTAACTATGGCTACACCTTC. Its translation: CSVEEGDRANYGYTF.

The CDR3 DNA is TGTGCCAGCAGTTCCCGGGACAGAGGCTCCTACAATGAGCAGTTCTTC. This gives the protein CASSSRDRGSYNEQFF. The chain combines TRBV6-5 with TRBJ2-1, with 7 positions matching TRBD1. This CDR3 is built from 16 residues. CDR1 MNHEY and CDR2 SVGAGI come from the germline V gene. V was clipped by 4 bases and J by 0 bases; unmatched bases: 6.